These T cell receptor beta chains were read from a single sample in a study of identifying expanded T cells in peripheral blood. Repertoires were generated with immunoSEQ multiplex PCR, while TCRdb's copy carries only in-frame clones and drops some. The sample records approximately 58,000 clones, under 85% being singletons. Sequencing used blood. These receptors came from a person aged 18-69 years in good health. The CDR3 runs from the conserved cysteine through the conserved F or W. A D gene is named only where the DNA matches it firmly. Not every row has a clone size; where given, it reads once, few, many or a size class.

d_call,j_call,clone_size,v_call,cdr3_aa,cdr3_nt
-,TRBJ1-3,few,TRBV6-1,CASSENFSGNTIYF,TGTGCCAGCAGTGAAAACTTCTCTGGAAACACCATATATTTT
-,TRBJ2-3,-,TRBV11-2,CASSAPRFGTQYF,TGTGCCAGCAGCGCTCCTAGGTTCGGTACGCAGTATTTT
-,TRBJ1-2,-,TRBV14,CASSPRDSAIFGGYTF,TGTGCCAGCAGCCCAAGAGACAGTGCCATATTTGGTGGCTACACCTTC
-,TRBJ2-3,many,TRBV10-3,CAISGGIPDTQYF,TGTGCCATCAGTGGGGGGATACCAGATACGCAGTATTTT
-,TRBJ2-7,-,TRBV19,CASSIGLLGNYEQYF,TGTGCCAGTAGTATTGGGCTTTTGGGAAACTACGAGCAGTACTTC
TRBD1,TRBJ1-5,once,TRBV30,CAWSAGGRSNQPQHF,TGTGCCTGGAGTGCAGGGGGCAGAAGCAATCAGCCCCAGCATTTT
-,TRBJ1-2,once,TRBV9,CASSLQEAYGYTF,TGTGCCAGCAGCTTACAGGAAGCCTATGGCTACACCTTC
TRBD2,TRBJ2-7,-,TRBV5-1,CASSPRLAGGPREQYF,TGCGCCAGCAGCCCCCGACTAGCGGGAGGGCCCCGCGAGCAGTACTTC
-,TRBJ1-2,-,TRBV4-3,CASSQDRHSYGYTF,TGCGCCAGCAGCCAAGATAGACATTCTTATGGCTACACCTTC
-,TRBJ2-5,once,TRBV6-1,CASSALLRETQYF,TGTGCCAGCAGTGCGTTACTACGGGAGACCCAGTACTTC
TRBD1,TRBJ1-5,-,TRBV7-8,CASSLGQGRDQPQHF,TGTGCCAGCAGCTTAGGACAGGGGAGAGATCAGCCCCAGCATTTT
TRBD2,TRBJ2-1,once,TRBV18,CASSPLTSGRRNEQFF,TGTGCCAGCTCACCCCTTACTAGCGGGAGGAGAAATGAGCAGTTCTTC
TRBD2,TRBJ2-3,-,TRBV7-9,CASSLARGVSDTQYF,TGTGCCAGCAGCTTAGCTCGGGGGGTATCAGATACGCAGTATTTT
-,TRBJ1-6,-,TRBV7-9,CASSLEQGNSPLHF,TGTGCCAGCAGCTTGGAGCAGGGGAATTCACCCCTCCACTTT
-,TRBJ2-1,-,TRBV14,CASSQDYRNYNEQFF,TGTGCCAGCAGCCAAGATTACAGAAATTACAATGAGCAGTTCTTC
-,TRBJ2-5,-,TRBV5-4,CASSLPPHQETQYF,TGTGCCAGCAGCCTCCCTCCCCACCAAGAGACCCAGTACTTC
-,TRBJ1-1,few,TRBV14,CASSQDPPGKAAAFF,TGTGCCAGCAGCCAAGATCCCCCGGGAAAGGCAGCAGCTTTCTTT
-,TRBJ2-2,-,TRBV9,CASSSNPGVGTGELFF,TGTGCCAGCAGCTCGAACCCAGGAGTGGGCACCGGGGAGCTGTTTTTT
-,TRBJ1-3,-,TRBV6-5,CASSYVLSGNTIYF,TGTGCCAGCAGTTACGTCCTCTCTGGAAACACCATATATTTT
-,TRBJ2-3,-,TRBV9,CASSPRLGRTDTQYF,TGTGCCAGCAGCCCTCGGTTGGGACGCACAGATACGCAGTATTTT
-,TRBJ2-2,-,TRBV7-9,CASSLGTDINTGELFF,TGTGCCAGCAGCTTAGGGACGGACATTAACACCGGGGAGCTGTTTTTT
-,TRBJ1-3,few,TRBV9,CASSVGGPGNTIYF,TGTGCCAGCAGCGTAGGGGGGCCTGGAAACACCATATATTTT
-,TRBJ2-2,-,TRBV5-4,CASSPDSSNTGELFF,TGTGCCAGCAGCCCTGACAGTTCGAACACCGGGGAGCTGTTTTTT
TRBD2,TRBJ2-7,-,TRBV28,CASTPGLAGEYGQYF,TGTGCCAGCACTCCCGGACTAGCGGGAGAGTATGGGCAGTACTTC
-,TRBJ1-1,-,TRBV15,CATSREQGRTEAFF,TGTGCCACCAGCAGAGAACAGGGAAGGACTGAAGCTTTCTTT
TRBD1,TRBJ2-1,-,TRBV29-1,CSFRQGRREQFF,TGCAGCTTCAGACAGGGGAGAAGAGAGCAGTTCTTC
TRBD1,TRBJ2-5,-,TRBV19,CASSPLSGTGRETQYF,TGTGCCAGTAGCCCACTTTCCGGGACAGGGAGAGAGACCCAGTACTTC
-,TRBJ1-3,-,TRBV5-1,CASSLGEWGSGNTIYF,TGCGCCAGCAGCTTGGGGGAGTGGGGCTCTGGAAACACCATATATTTT
-,TRBJ1-2,-,TRBV5-8,CASSTDRNYGYTF,TGTGCCAGCAGCACCGACAGAAACTATGGCTACACCTTC
TRBD1,TRBJ2-5,-,TRBV7-9,CASSRTGGQETQYF,TGTGCCAGCAGCCGGACAGGGGGACAAGAGACCCAGTACTTC
-,TRBJ1-1,-,TRBV5-5,CASSLGQPNTEAFF,TGTGCCAGCAGCTTGGGACAGCCGAACACTGAAGCTTTCTTT
TRBD1,TRBJ2-3,-,TRBV29-1,CSVFTGGTDTQYF,TGCAGCGTTTTTACAGGGGGCACAGATACGCAGTATTTT
-,TRBJ1-1,-,TRBV29-1,CSVEGLSRNTEAFF,TGCAGCGTTGAAGGGCTAAGTAGGAACACTGAAGCTTTCTTT
-,TRBJ2-7,-,TRBV27,CAGNYRVSEQYF,TGTGCCGGGAACTACAGGGTATCCGAGCAGTACTTC
-,TRBJ2-3,-,TRBV6-6,CASSDHRRRTDTQYF,TGTGCCAGCAGTGACCACCGCAGGCGCACAGATACGCAGTATTTT
-,TRBJ2-7,-,TRBV27,CASTKQGGLLAGEQYF,TGTGCCAGCACCAAACAAGGGGGGCTGCTAGCTGGAGAGCAGTACTTC
-,TRBJ1-3,few,TRBV7-9,CASSTGTAQAGNTIYF,TGTGCCAGCAGCACGGGCACGGCCCAGGCTGGAAACACCATATATTTT
TRBD1,TRBJ2-3,-,TRBV11-1,CASSFGPGQGPGDTQYF,TGTGCCAGCAGCTTCGGACCGGGACAGGGGCCGGGCGATACGCAGTATTTT
-,TRBJ1-1,-,TRBV28,CASSLNLAEAFF,TGTGCCAGCAGTTTAAACTTGGCTGAAGCTTTCTTT
-,TRBJ2-2,-,TRBV5-6,CASSFGQSGELFF,TGTGCCAGCAGCTTTGGACAGTCCGGGGAGCTGTTTTTT
TRBD1,TRBJ1-3,-,TRBV11-2,CASSFGVAGTGGNTIYF,TGTGCCAGCAGCTTCGGCGTTGCGGGGACAGGGGGAAACACCATATATTTT
-,TRBJ2-5,-,TRBV9,CASSPAMAARDQETQYF,TGTGCCAGCAGCCCAGCTATGGCAGCTCGCGACCAAGAGACCCAGTACTTC
TRBD1,TRBJ1-2,-,TRBV6-1,CASGGQNYGYTF,TGTGCCAGCGGGGGACAGAACTATGGCTACACCTTC
TRBD2,TRBJ2-1,-,TRBV4-1,CASSQAKLAGGERGEQFF,TGCGCCAGCAGCCAAGCAAAACTAGCGGGAGGGGAACGGGGTGAGCAGTTCTTC
-,TRBJ1-4,-,TRBV19,CASSTTGSNEKLFF,TGTGCCAGTAGTACCACAGGGTCCAATGAAAAACTGTTTTTT
TRBD2,TRBJ2-1,-,TRBV5-6,CASSLIEAGLGANEQFF,TGTGCCAGCAGCTTGATCGAAGCGGGACTAGGGGCCAATGAGCAGTTCTTC
TRBD1,TRBJ2-7,few,TRBV18,CASSPGTGLYEQYF,TGTGCCAGCTCACCCGGGACAGGGTTATACGAGCAGTACTTC
-,TRBJ1-3,-,TRBV6-1,CASMPRSGNTIYF,TGTGCCAGCATGCCCCGCTCTGGAAACACCATATATTTT
-,TRBJ2-4,-,TRBV25-1,CASMGAKNIQYF,TGTGCCAGCATGGGAGCCAAAAACATTCAGTACTTC
-,TRBJ2-6,-,TRBV11-2,CASSLARAGSSGANVLTF,TGTGCCAGCAGCTTAGCCCGCGCAGGAAGCTCTGGGGCCAACGTCCTGACTTTC
-,TRBJ2-1,-,TRBV20-1,CSARDWNEQFF,TGCAGTGCTAGAGATTGGAATGAGCAGTTCTTC
-,TRBJ1-4,-,TRBV7-2,CASSLASVINEKLFF,TGTGCCAGCAGCTTAGCCTCCGTCATTAATGAAAAACTGTTTTTT
-,TRBJ2-7,once,TRBV4-3,CASSQTASYEQYF,TGCGCCAGCAGCCAGACGGCCTCCTACGAGCAGTACTTC
-,TRBJ1-5,-,TRBV7-2,CASSQSHNQPQHF,TGTGCCAGCAGCCAGTCGCATAATCAGCCCCAGCATTTT